Each of the 15 T cell receptor beta chains below was sequenced from the same sample in a study of CD8 T cells in ankylosing spondylitis. Each CDR3 protein gets one entry after TCRdb re-called the 5' RACE reads with MiXCR. The table lists 220,000 or so distinct CDR3 sequences, about 11% of them singletons. The material sequenced was blood, either unsorted or a sorted T cell fraction (not recorded which). All receptors come from a male donor with ankylosing spondylitis or in good health (not recorded which).

At least ten counts were recorded for this clonotype. This chain links TRBV6-5 with TRBJ2-1; tentative D call: TRBD1 (6 bases). The V end lost 0 bases, the J end lost 6 bases, and 18 bases lay between the germline ends. Germline CDR1 is MNHEY and CDR2 is SVGAGI. The CDR3 runs to 17 residues. The CDR3 region is CASSYSGAYGSGNEQFF. The CDR3, as DNA: TGTGCCAGCAGTTACTCGGGGGCATACGGGTCAGGCAATGAGCAGTTCTTC.

At least ten counts were recorded for this clonotype. The V gene is TRBV30, the J gene TRBJ2-1; 8 positions match TRBD1. In germline, CDR1 is GTSNPN, CDR2 SVGIG (reference sequence). The V segment lost 7 bases and the J segment 7 bases; nucleotides outside the gene matches: 9. The CDR3 covers 13 residues. The CDR3 DNA follows: TGTGCCTACCAACAGGGGGTGGGAAATGAGCAGTTCTTC. Encoded protein: CAYQQGVGNEQFF. The entire variable domain, with the rest obtained from reference TRBV30 and TRBJ2-1, is as follows: SQTIHQWPATLVQPVGSPLSLECTVEGTSNPNLYWYRQAAGRGLQLLFYSVGIGQISSEVPQNLSASRPQDRQFILSSKKLLLSDSGFYLCAYQQGVGNEQFFGPGTRLTVL.

The sample holds many counts of this clonotype. The chain links TRBV28 to TRBJ2-7, with D tentatively TRBD1 (5 bases). Germline V lookup: CDR1 MDHEN, CDR2 SYDVKM. V lost 7 bases and J lost 0, with 10 bases in between. The CDR3 is made up of 13 amino acids. The chain's CDR3 is CASTDKTSYEQYF. In nucleotides, the CDR3 is TGTGCCAGCACGGACAAGACCTCCTACGAGCAGTACTTC.

The chain recombines TRBV5-1 with TRBJ1-5; possibly TRBD1 for D (5 bases). CDR1 and CDR2 (germline): SGHRS, YFSETQ. The length of the CDR3 is 14 residues. V lost 0 bases to trimming and J lost 4 bases, with 8 bases between them. The DNA for the CDR3 is TGCGCCAGCAGCTTGGGGTCAGGGAATCAGCCCCAGCATTTT. It translates to CASSLGSGNQPQHF. Combining the CDR3 with reference TRBV5-1 and TRBJ1-5 gives the whole variable domain KAGVTQTPRYLIKTRGQQVTLSCSPISGHRSVSWYQQTPGQGLQFLFEYFSETQRNKGNFPGRFSGRQFSNSRSEMNVSTLELGDSALYLCASSLGSGNQPQHFGDGTRLSIL.

This clonotype occurred a few times. This chain connects TRBV7-9 to TRBJ2-1; TRBD1 matches at 8 bases. The germline gives CDR1 SEHNR, CDR2 FQNEAQ (reference sequence). The V segment lost 4 bases and the J segment 7 bases; nucleotides outside the gene matches: 6. This CDR3 region has 14 residues. In DNA form, the CDR3 reads TGTGCCAGCAGCTCACCTACAGGGGGGAATGAGCAGTTCTTC. The encoded protein is CASSSPTGGNEQFF.

This clonotype was recorded at least ten times. CDR3 nucleotides: TGCGCCAGCAGCTTGGGTGCAGGGGGCATAGAGACCCAGTACTTC. This gives the protein CASSLGAGGIETQYF. The chain employs TRBV5-1 and TRBJ2-5, with 8 positions matching TRBD1. The V gene end was trimmed by 0 bases and the J gene end by 4 bases; junction bases not matched to a gene: 5. Germline lookup yields CDR1 SGHRS and CDR2 YFSETQ. The CDR3 contains 15 residues.

The genes are TRBV28 and TRBJ1-6; 7 nucleotides agree with TRBD1. Germline CDR1 MDHEN, CDR2 SYDVKM. This CDR3 region has 15 residues. J gave up 2 bases and V 5 bases, and 3 bases lay outside the gene matches. CDR3 region: CASSKTGAYNSPLHF. Written as DNA, the CDR3 is TGTGCCAGCAGTAAAACAGGGGCCTATAATTCACCCCTCCACTTT.

This clonotype was detected ten times or more. V usage is TRBV3-1 and J usage is TRBJ2-2; 9 positions match TRBD2. There are 19 residues in the CDR3. V gave up 2 bases and J gave up 4 bases; unmatched junction bases: 14. Germline V gene data show CDR1 as LGHDT and CDR2 as YNNKEL (reference sequence). DNA for the CDR3: TGTGCCAGCAGCCAAAGAGGGTTCGGCGGGGGGGATTTCACCGGGGAGCTGTTTTTT. Its protein product is CASSQRGFGGGDFTGELFF.

This clonotype was seen ten or more times. The chain has TRBV12-3 or TRBV12-4 and TRBJ2-1; unclear D gene. The length of the CDR3 is 12 residues. Trimming cost V 2 bases and J 7 bases, with 6 bases left between them. The CDR3 DNA reads as TGTGCCAGCAGTTTATTAGGGAATGAGCAGTTCTTC. Translation gives CASSLLGNEQFF.

This clonotype has a handful of counts. One junction end does not reproduce the germline sequence, and a read error may be involved. V gene TRBV29-1 combines with J gene TRBJ2-1, with 10 bases matching TRBD1. CDR3 length: 11 residues. The germline V gene has CDR1 SQVTM and CDR2 ANQGSEA. DNA of the CDR3: TGCAGCGTTGAAGAGGGGGACAGGGGTCCCTTC. This sequence encodes CSVEEGDRGPF.

The chain links TRBV2 to TRBJ2-5; D possibly uses TRBD1 or TRBD2 (5 bases each). CDR1 is SNHLY, CDR2 FYNNEI, per germline. The CDR3 is made up of 13 amino acids. V shed 6 bases and J shed 3 bases, with 11 bases lying between them. The CDR3 spells CASRLGEKETQYF. The CDR3 DNA reads as TGTGCCAGCAGGCTGGGGGAAAAAGAGACCCAGTACTTC. The full variable domain, completed using reference TRBV2 and TRBJ2-5, is EPEVTQTPSHQVTQMGQEVILRCVPISNHLYFYWYRQILGQKVEFLVSFYNNEISEKSEIFDDQFSVERPDGSNFTLKIRSTKLEDSAMYFCASRLGEKETQYFGPGTRLLVL.

The chain couples TRBV5-1 to TRBJ1-6; TRBD1 matches 9 bases. The CDR3 extends over 14 amino acids. V gave up 4 bases and J gave up 10 bases; unmatched junction bases: 6. The germline V gene has CDR1 SGHRS and CDR2 YFSETQ. CDR3 loop: CASSEWTGDSPLHF. CDR3 coding DNA: TGCGCCAGCAGCGAGTGGACAGGGGACTCACCCCTCCACTTT.

The V call is TRBV7-2, the J call TRBJ2-7, with 8 nucleotides matching TRBD2. The CDR3 is 15 amino acids. Looked up from germline, CDR1 is SGHTA and CDR2 is FQGNSA. With V trimmed by 5 bases and J by 3 bases, 9 bases remained unmatched. For the CDR3, the DNA is TGTGCCAGCAGCCGCCTGCCGGGACTAGACTACGAGCAGTACTTC. This translates into CASSRLPGLDYEQYF.

This clonotype was detected ten times or more. The gene calls are TRBV9 and TRBJ1-4; no firm D call. This CDR3 has 15 amino acids. Germline CDR1 and CDR2: SGDLS and YYNGEE. V lost 0 bases and J lost 5, with 11 bases in between. The CDR3 protein is CASSVEGRRNEKLFF. The CDR3 DNA reads TGTGCCAGCAGCGTAGAGGGCAGAAGAAATGAAAAACTGTTTTTT.

This clonotype has a handful of counts. The chain uses TRBV7-4 and TRBJ1-4; a possible D gene is TRBD1 (5 bases). CDR1 SGHVT and CDR2 SQSDAQ come from the germline V gene. The CDR3 has 10 amino acids. In DNA, the CDR3 is TGTGCGGACGGGGGTGAAAAACTGTTTTTT. Amino acids: CADGGEKLFF. Supplemented by reference TRBV7-4 and TRBJ1-4, the full variable domain reads GAGVSQSPRYKVAKRGRDVALRCDSISGHVTLYWYRQTLGQGSEVLTYSQSDAQRDKSGRPSGRFSAERPERSVSTLKIQRTEQGDSAVYLCADGGEKLFFGSGTQLSVL.